Listed below are T cell receptor beta chains from one sample, sequenced in a study of T cells after yellow fever vaccination. Using its own MiXCR run on the 5' RACE reads, TCRdb lists one record per CDR3 protein. The sample has 500,000 to 650,000 distinct CDR3 sequences, 13% seen once; the top ten hold 11% to 15%. The specimen was PBMCs, collected on the day of the yellow fever booster vaccination. The origin of the receptors is a man between 25 and 39 years old who received the YFV17D yellow fever vaccine. The CDR3 runs from the conserved cysteine through the conserved F or W. D genes are given only for firm matches. Clone size, where shown, is once, few, many, or a class for clones that have expanded.

V gene,J gene,D gene,clone size,CDR3 length,CDR3 DNA,CDR3 protein
TRBV7-9,TRBJ2-1,.,few,11,TGTGCCAGCAGCCCCCTTATTGAGCAGTTCTTC,CASSPLIEQFF
TRBV7-8,TRBJ2-1,.,.,15,TGTGCCAGCAGCTCCGACAGAAACCCGGGCAATGAGCAGTTCTTC,CASSSDRNPGNEQFF
TRBV20-1,TRBJ2-7,.,few,12,TGCAGTGCTCGACAGGACTCCTACGAGCAGTACTTC,CSARQDSYEQYF
TRBV12-3/TRBV12-4,TRBJ2-2,.,few,15,TGTGCCAGCAGTTCCCGGGACCCTCGCACCGGGGAGCTGTTTTTT,CASSSRDPRTGELFF
TRBV9,TRBJ2-2,.,.,14,TGTGCCAGCGCGGCGGGCGCGAACACCGGGGAGCTGTTTTTT,CASAAGANTGELFF
TRBV6-2/TRBV6-3,TRBJ2-3,TRBD2,few,16,TGTGCCAGTCGACTAGCGGGAGGTTTCCCCACAGATACGCAGTATTTT,CASRLAGGFPTDTQYF
TRBV12-3/TRBV12-4,TRBJ2-1,.,once,15,TGTGCCAGCAGTCCCCATGCTTGGCTGGACAATGAGCAGTTCTTC,CASSPHAWLDNEQFF
TRBV7-8,TRBJ2-7,.,.,12,TGTGCCAGCAGCTCCCGACAGTCTGGGAAGTACTTC,CASSSRQSGKYF
TRBV19,TRBJ2-6,.,.,16,TGTGCCAGTAGTATAGCGAGGTCCTCTGGGGCCAACGTCCTGACTTTC,CASSIARSSGANVLTF
TRBV21-1,TRBJ2-3,.,.,12,TGTGCCGGACCGGGACTAGAATATACGCAGTATTTT,CAGPGLEYTQYF
TRBV11-2,TRBJ2-1,.,.,16,TGTGCCAGCAGACAAGGCGGCCTAGCGCACAAAAATGAGCAGTTCTTC,CASRQGGLAHKNEQFF
TRBV15,TRBJ2-3,.,few,14,TGTGCCACCAGCAGAGTACGGTCTACAGATACGCAGTATTTT,CATSRVRSTDTQYF
TRBV3-1,TRBJ2-7,TRBD2,.,14,TGTGCCAGCAGCCAAAGCGGGAGGGCCTACGAGCAGTACTTC,CASSQSGRAYEQYF
TRBV27,TRBJ2-5,TRBD2,.,16,TGTGCCAGCAGGCCCCAGATGGCGGGGGTCCAAGAGACCCAGTACTTC,CASRPQMAGVQETQYF
TRBV18,TRBJ2-5,TRBD2,few,14,TGTGCCAGCTCTATGGGACTAGCTCAAGAGACCCAGTACTTC,CASSMGLAQETQYF
TRBV4-1,TRBJ1-1,TRBD1,few,14,TGCGCCAGCAGCCAAAGACAGGGAGGGGCTGAAGCTTTCTTT,CASSQRQGGAEAFF
TRBV2,TRBJ2-1,TRBD1,few,13,TGTGCCAGCAGTCAAAATGGACAGGCGGGCCAGTTCTTC,CASSQNGQAGQFF
TRBV27,TRBJ2-2,.,.,15,TGTGCCAGCAGTTCCGAGGGCCGAGTGGTCGGGGAGCTGTTTTTT,CASSSEGRVVGELFF
TRBV20-1,TRBJ2-1,TRBD2,few,14,TGCAGTGCCGCTACTAGCGGGAGGGTCTATGAGCAGTTCTTC,CSAATSGRVYEQFF
TRBV29-1,TRBJ1-2,.,few,13,TGCAGCGTTGAAGGGGACTTGGACTATGGCTACACCTTC,CSVEGDLDYGYTF
TRBV20-1,TRBJ2-1,.,.,12,TGCAGTGCTGCCCCCTCAGTTAATGAGCAGTTCTTC,CSAAPSVNEQFF
TRBV29-1,TRBJ1-1,.,few,11,TGCAGCGTTGCTACCGAATCACGAGCTTTCTTT,CSVATESRAFF
TRBV5-1,TRBJ2-7,.,.,15,TGCGCCAGCAGCTTGGGTAGTGGAAGAAACTACGAGCAGTACTTC,CASSLGSGRNYEQYF
TRBV6-5,TRBJ2-3,.,few,16,TGTGCCAGCAGTTTTCCCGGGAGCAAAGTGGCAGATACGCAGTATTTT,CASSFPGSKVADTQYF
TRBV7-8,TRBJ2-1,TRBD2,few,16,TGTGCCAGCAGCTTAGGGACAGCGGGAGCTAACAATGAGCAGTTCTTC,CASSLGTAGANNEQFF
TRBV25-1,TRBJ2-5,TRBD2,few,15,TGTGCCAGCCGGCCCGGGACTAACACTCAAGAGACCCAGTACTTC,CASRPGTNTQETQYF
TRBV5-1,TRBJ2-7,TRBD2,few,15,TGCGCCAGCAGCTTGGTCCGGGAGGGGGTACGCGAGCAGTACTTC,CASSLVREGVREQYF
TRBV6-2/TRBV6-3,TRBJ2-2,.,few,18,TGTGCCAGCAGCCGAACCGTTTCCAGGACGGTGGGCACCGGGGAGCTGTTTTTT,CASSRTVSRTVGTGELFF
TRBV29-1,TRBJ1-6,.,.,14,TGCAGCGTGGCGGAGAGCTCCTATAATTCACCCCTCCACTTT,CSVAESSYNSPLHF
TRBV5-6,TRBJ2-2,TRBD2,.,15,TGTGCCAGCAGTTTACAGCGGGAGATAACCGGGGAGCTGTTTTTT,CASSLQREITGELFF